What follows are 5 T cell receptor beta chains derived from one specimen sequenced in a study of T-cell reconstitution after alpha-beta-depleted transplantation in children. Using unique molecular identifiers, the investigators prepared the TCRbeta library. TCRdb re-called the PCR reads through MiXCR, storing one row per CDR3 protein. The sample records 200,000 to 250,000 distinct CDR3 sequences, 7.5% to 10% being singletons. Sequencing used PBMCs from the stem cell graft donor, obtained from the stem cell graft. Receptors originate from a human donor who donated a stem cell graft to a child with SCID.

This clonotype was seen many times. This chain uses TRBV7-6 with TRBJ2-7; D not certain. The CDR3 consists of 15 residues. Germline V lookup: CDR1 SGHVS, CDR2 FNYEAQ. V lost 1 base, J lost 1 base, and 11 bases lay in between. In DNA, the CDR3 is TGTGCCAGCAGCTTAGTTCCCTCTAGGTCCTACGAGCAGTACTTC. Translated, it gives CASSLVPSRSYEQYF. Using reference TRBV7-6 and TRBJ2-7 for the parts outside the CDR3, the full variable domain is GAGVSQSPRYKVTKRGQDVALRCDPISGHVSLYWYRQALGQGPEFLTYFNYEAQQDKSGLPNDRFSAERPEGSISTLTIQRTEQRDSAMYRCASSLVPSRSYEQYFGPGTRLTVT.

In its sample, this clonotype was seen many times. CDR3 protein: CAITPGQGGSGANVLTF. The DNA for the CDR3 is TGTGCCATCACACCGGGACAGGGGGGCTCTGGGGCCAACGTCCTGACTTTC. The chain links TRBV10-3 to TRBJ2-6; 11 bases align to TRBD1. This CDR3 is 17 amino acids long. V dropped 7 bases and J dropped 0; count of bases not matched to a gene: 5. The germline V gene encodes CDR1 ENHRY and CDR2 SYGVKD.

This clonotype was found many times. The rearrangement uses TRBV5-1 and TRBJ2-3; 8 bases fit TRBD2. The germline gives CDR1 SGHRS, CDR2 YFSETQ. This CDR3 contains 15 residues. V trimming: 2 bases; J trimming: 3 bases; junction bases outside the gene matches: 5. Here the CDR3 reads CASSLLAVLTDTQYF. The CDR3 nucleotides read TGCGCCAGCAGCTTACTAGCGGTCCTTACAGATACGCAGTATTTT.

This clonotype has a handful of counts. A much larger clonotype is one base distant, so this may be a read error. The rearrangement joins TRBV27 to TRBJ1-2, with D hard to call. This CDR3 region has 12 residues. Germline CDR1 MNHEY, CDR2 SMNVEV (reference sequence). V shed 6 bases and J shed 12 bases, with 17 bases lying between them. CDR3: CASSSRGRGDTF. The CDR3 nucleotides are TGTGCCAGCAGCTCCCGGGGTCGCGGCGACACCTTC.

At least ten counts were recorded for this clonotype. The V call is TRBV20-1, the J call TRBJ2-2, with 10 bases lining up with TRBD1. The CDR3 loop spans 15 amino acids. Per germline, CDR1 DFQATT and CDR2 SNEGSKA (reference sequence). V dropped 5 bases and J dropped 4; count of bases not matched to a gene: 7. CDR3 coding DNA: TGCAGTGCTCGGACAGGGGGAACCCTCACCGGGGAGCTGTTTTTT. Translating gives CSARTGGTLTGELFF.